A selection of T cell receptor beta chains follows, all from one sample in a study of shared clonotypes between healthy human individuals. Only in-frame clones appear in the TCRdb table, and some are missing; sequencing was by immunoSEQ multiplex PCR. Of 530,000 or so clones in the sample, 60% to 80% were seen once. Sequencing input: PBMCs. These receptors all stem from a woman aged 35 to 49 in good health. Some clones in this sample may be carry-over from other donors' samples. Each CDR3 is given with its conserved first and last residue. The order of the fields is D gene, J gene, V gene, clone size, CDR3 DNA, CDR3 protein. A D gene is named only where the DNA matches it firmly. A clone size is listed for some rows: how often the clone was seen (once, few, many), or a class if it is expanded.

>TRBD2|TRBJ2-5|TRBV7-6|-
TGTGCCAGCAGCTTGGGGACTAGCCCCCAAGAGACCCAGTACTTC
CASSLGTSPQETQYF
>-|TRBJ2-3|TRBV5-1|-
TGCGCCAGCAGCGAGCCCCTTAGCACAGTTAGCACAGATACGCAGTATTTT
CASSEPLSTVSTDTQYF
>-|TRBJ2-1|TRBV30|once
TGTGCCTGGAGTGTACGGCAGGGTCCATACAATGAGCAGTTCTTC
CAWSVRQGPYNEQFF
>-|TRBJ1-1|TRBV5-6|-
TGTGCCAGCAGCTTGGGTCGGCCGGACACTGAAGCTTTCTTT
CASSLGRPDTEAFF
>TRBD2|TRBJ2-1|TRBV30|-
TGTGCCTACGGACTAGAGGAGCAGTTCTTC
CAYGLEEQFF
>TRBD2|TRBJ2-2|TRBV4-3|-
TGCGCCAGCAGCCGAGGACTAGCGTTGGGCACCGGGGAGCTGTTTTTT
CASSRGLALGTGELFF
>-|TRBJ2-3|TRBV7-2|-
TGTGCCAGCAGCTTCGGAGGGGCAGATACGCAGTATTTT
CASSFGGADTQYF
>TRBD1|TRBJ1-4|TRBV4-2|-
TGTGCCAGCAGCCAACAGTACGGGACAGGGGTTGGGCATGATGAAAAACTGTTTTTT
CASSQQYGTGVGHDEKLFF
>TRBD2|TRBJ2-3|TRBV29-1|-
TGCAGCGTTACTAGCGGACGCACAGATACGCAGTATTTT
CSVTSGRTDTQYF
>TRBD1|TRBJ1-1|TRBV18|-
TGTGCCAGCTCATCGGGACAGGGAATGAACACTGAAGCTTTCTTT
CASSSGQGMNTEAFF
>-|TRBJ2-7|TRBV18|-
TGTGCCAGCTCAGCCCTGGGGAACGAGCAGTACTTC
CASSALGNEQYF
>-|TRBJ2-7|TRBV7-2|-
TGTGCCAGCAGCTTAACGCGGCTAGCGCTCTCCTACGAGCAGTACTTC
CASSLTRLALSYEQYF
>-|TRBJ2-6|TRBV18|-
TGTGCCAGCTCAGCCTCTACCAGGGACCTTGGGGCCAACGTCCTGACTTTC
CASSASTRDLGANVLTF
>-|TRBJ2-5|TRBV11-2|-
TGTGCCAGCAGCTTAGACAGGGCAGAGACCCAGTACTTC
CASSLDRAETQYF
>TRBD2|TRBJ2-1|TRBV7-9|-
TGTGCCAGCAGCGGGCGGGAGGGTATCTATGAGCAGTTCTTC
CASSGREGIYEQFF
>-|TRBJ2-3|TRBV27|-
TGTGCCAGCAGTTTCCGGCAGGAGGCAGGAGGGGCAGATACGCAGTATTTT
CASSFRQEAGGADTQYF
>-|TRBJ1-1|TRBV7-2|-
TGTGCCAGCAGGCAGGCCGGCAAGAACACTGAAGCTTTCTTT
CASRQAGKNTEAFF
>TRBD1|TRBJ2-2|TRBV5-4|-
TGTGCCAGCAGCTGGGGACAGTCGTACACCGGGGAGCTGTTTTTT
CASSWGQSYTGELFF
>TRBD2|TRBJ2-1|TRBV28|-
TGTGCCAGCAGTAAGCGGGGGTACAATGAGCAGTTCTTC
CASSKRGYNEQFF
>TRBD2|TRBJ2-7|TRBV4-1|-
TGCGCCAGTAGCCAGGAAGCGGGAGGGGACTACGAGCAGTACTTC
CASSQEAGGDYEQYF
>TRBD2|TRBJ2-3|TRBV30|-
TGTGCCTGGAGTGTGGCGGGAGTTGCAGATACGCAGTATTTT
CAWSVAGVADTQYF
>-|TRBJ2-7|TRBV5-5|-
TGTGCCAGCAGCAGGAACAGGGACGGCTACGAGCAGTACTTC
CASSRNRDGYEQYF
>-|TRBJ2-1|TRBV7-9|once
TGTGCCAGCAGCTTGGTGGGGAGTCCTAGTGATGAGCAGTTCTTC
CASSLVGSPSDEQFF
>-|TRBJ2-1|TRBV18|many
TGTGCCAGCTCAACCTACAATGAGCAGTTCTTC
CASSTYNEQFF
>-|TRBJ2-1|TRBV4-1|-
TGCGCCAGCAGCCAAGAGGGGTCGGCAGTAGCGGAGCAGTTCTTC
CASSQEGSAVAEQFF
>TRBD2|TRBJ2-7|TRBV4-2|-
TGTGCCAGCAGCCAAGAGGGCGGGAGTACCCCCTACGAGCAGTACTTC
CASSQEGGSTPYEQYF
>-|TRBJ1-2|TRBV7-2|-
TGTGCCAGCAGCCCAGCCCAGAGGACTAACTATGGCTACACCTTC
CASSPAQRTNYGYTF
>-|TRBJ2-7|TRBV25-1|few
TGTGCCAGCAGTGAGGGAAGCGTCCACGAGCAGTACTTC
CASSEGSVHEQYF
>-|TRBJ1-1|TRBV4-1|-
TGCGCCAGCAGCCAAATTTCTGACAGGTTCAGAGAGGCTTTCTTT
CASSQISDRFREAFF
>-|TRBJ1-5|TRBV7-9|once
TGTGCCAGCAGCTTTGGGGGTTTGCTGGATCAGCCCCAGCATTTT
CASSFGGLLDQPQHF
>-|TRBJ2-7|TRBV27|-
TGTGCCAGCAGTTTAAGAACTACCCACGAGCAGTACTTC
CASSLRTTHEQYF
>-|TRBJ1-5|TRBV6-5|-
TGTGCCAGCACTCCGAGGAGGGGTCAGCCCCAGCATTTT
CASTPRRGQPQHF
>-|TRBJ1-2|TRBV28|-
TGTGCCAGCAGTGGCAGGGCCTACTATGGCTACACCTTC
CASSGRAYYGYTF
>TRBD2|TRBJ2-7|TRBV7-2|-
TGTGCCAGCAGCCCCGGACTAGGCCGAGGCTCCTACGAGCAGTACTTC
CASSPGLGRGSYEQYF
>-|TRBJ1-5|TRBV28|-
TGTGCCAGCAGTTTTCCGCGGGGAGGGTCCCCTGGAGAGCCCCAGCATTTT
CASSFPRGGSPGEPQHF
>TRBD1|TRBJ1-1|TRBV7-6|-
TGTGCCAGCAGCTTACAGGGGGCGAGGACTGAAGCTTTCTTT
CASSLQGARTEAFF
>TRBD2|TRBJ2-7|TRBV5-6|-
TGTGCCAGCAGCCCGCCCGGGACTAGCATCGAGCAGTACTTC
CASSPPGTSIEQYF
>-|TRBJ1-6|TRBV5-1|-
TGCGCCAGCAGCTTGGACACCTCTGGGCCCCTCCACTTT
CASSLDTSGPLHF
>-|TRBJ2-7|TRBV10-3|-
TGTGCCAACAATGCTGGCTGGGAGGACGAGCAGTACTTC
CANNAGWEDEQYF
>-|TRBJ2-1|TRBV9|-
TGTGCCAGCAGCCCGCGGACAGATTACAATGAGCAGTTCTTC
CASSPRTDYNEQFF
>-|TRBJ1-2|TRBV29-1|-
TGCAGCGTTGCGGGAATAAACTATGGCTACACCTTC
CSVAGINYGYTF
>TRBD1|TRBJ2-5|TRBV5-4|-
TGTGCCAGCAGCTTGGGACAGGGGGCAATAGGAGAGACCCAGTACTTC
CASSLGQGAIGETQYF
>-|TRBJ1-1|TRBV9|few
TGTGCCAGCAGCCTATGGACAGACACTGAAGCTTTCTTT
CASSLWTDTEAFF
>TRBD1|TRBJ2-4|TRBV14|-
TGTGCCAGCAGCCAGGGACAGGGTAACATTCAGTACTTC
CASSQGQGNIQYF
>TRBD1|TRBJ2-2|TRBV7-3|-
TGTGCCAGCAACACAGGGGCCGGGGAGCTGTTTTTT
CASNTGAGELFF
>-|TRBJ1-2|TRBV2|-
TGTGCCAGCAGTGAGCGGGGGCGAGTCTATGGCTACACCTTC
CASSERGRVYGYTF
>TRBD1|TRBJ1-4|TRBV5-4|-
TGTGCCAGCAGCCGACAGGGGTCAAGCGAAAAACTGTTTTTT
CASSRQGSSEKLFF
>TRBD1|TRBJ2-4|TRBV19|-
TGTGCCAGTAATCCGACAGGGGACCGAAAGCTAGCCAAAAACATTCAGTACTTC
CASNPTGDRKLAKNIQYF
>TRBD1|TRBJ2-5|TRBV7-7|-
TGTGCCAGCAGCGCGGACAGGCTGAGGGAGACCCAGTACTTC
CASSADRLRETQYF
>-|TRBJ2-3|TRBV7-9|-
TGTGCCAGCATGTGGGCAGATACGCAGTATTTT
CASMWADTQYF
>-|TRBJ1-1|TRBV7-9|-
TGTGCCAGCCGCTACCGGCCTGTCGGGGCTCTATTGAACACTGAAGCTTTCTTT
CASRYRPVGALLNTEAFF
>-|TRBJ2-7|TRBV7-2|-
TGTGCCAGCAGCTTAGCCCCCTTGACAGAGCAGTACTTC
CASSLAPLTEQYF
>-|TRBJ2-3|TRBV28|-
TGTGCCAGCAGTCCTTCCGGGCGGGGCACAGATACGCAGTATTTT
CASSPSGRGTDTQYF
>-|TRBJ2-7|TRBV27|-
TGTGCCAGCAGTTCAGGACAGAGGACCAGCGGGCTCTCCTACGAGCAGTACTTC
CASSSGQRTSGLSYEQYF